This TCR beta chain derives from a study of Graves' ophthalmopathy and Graves' hyperthyroidism. Findings of the study overall: Blood contained most expanded thyroid clonotypes exceeding 0.001 frequency.

As concerns this clonotype: Its target is unknown.

RNA transcripts provided the template for amplifying TCR beta CDR3 regions. HTBI-primed RT-PCR formed the first round, and a multiplex PCR formed the second. One entry per CDR3 protein results from TCRdb running MiXCR on the multiplex PCR reads. The repertoire consists of about 480,000 distinct CDR3 sequences, with 14% occurring once and the leading ten covering 9.8%. CDR1 is GTSNPN, CDR2 SVGIG, per germline (reference sequence). This CDR3 comprises 14 residues. V was cut by 6 bases and J by 0 bases, with 11 bases left in between. The receptor comes from a woman younger than 45 with Graves' ophthalmopathy. What was sequenced was blood. The chain joins TRBV30 to TRBJ2-2; TRBD2 might be the D (5 bases). This CDR3 is CACRTLANTGELFF. Here the CDR3 DNA reads TGTGCCTGCCGGACTCTAGCGAACACCGGGGAGCTGTTTTTT.